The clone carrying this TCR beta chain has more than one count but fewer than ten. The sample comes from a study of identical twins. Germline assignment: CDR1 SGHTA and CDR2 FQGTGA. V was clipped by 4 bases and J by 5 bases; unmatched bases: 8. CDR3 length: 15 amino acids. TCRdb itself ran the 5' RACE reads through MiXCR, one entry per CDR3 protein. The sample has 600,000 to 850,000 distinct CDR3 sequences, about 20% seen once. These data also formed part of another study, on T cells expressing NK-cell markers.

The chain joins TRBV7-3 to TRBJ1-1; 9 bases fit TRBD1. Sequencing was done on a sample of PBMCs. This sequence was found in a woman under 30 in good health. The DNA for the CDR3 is TGTGCCAGCAGCTCCGCCGGGACAGGGAGTACTGAAGCTTTCTTT. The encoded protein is CASSSAGTGSTEAFF.